This is a list of T cell receptor beta chains from one sample in a study of blood T cells in healthy people across ages. Via MiXCR, TCRdb re-called the 5' RACE reads, giving one row per CDR3 protein. Here the sample spans over a million distinct CDR3 sequences, approximately 38% being singletons. The sample taken for sequencing was blood. These receptors all stem from a woman under 30 in good health. Each CDR3 is given with its conserved first and last residue. Each record gives: clone size, D gene, V gene, J gene, CDR3 protein, CDR3 DNA. A D gene is named only where the DNA matches it firmly. Not all rows give a size; the values are once, few, many and, for expanded clones, a class.

clone size: few
D gene: -
V gene: TRBV5-1
J gene: TRBJ2-7
CDR3 protein: CASSDRTLGEQYF
CDR3 DNA: TGCGCCAGCAGTGACCGGACGCTGGGAGAGCAGTACTTC

clone size: -
D gene: -
V gene: TRBV3-1
J gene: TRBJ1-2
CDR3 protein: CASSPFLGEVNGYTF
CDR3 DNA: TGTGCCAGCAGCCCGTTCCTAGGGGAAGTCAATGGCTACACCTTC

clone size: -
D gene: TRBD1
V gene: TRBV12-3/TRBV12-4
J gene: TRBJ1-1
CDR3 protein: CASSFTGTGNTEAFF
CDR3 DNA: TGTGCCAGCAGTTTTACCGGGACAGGGAACACTGAAGCTTTCTTT

clone size: -
D gene: -
V gene: TRBV11-2
J gene: TRBJ2-4
CDR3 protein: CASSLDCPTEQYF
CDR3 DNA: TGTGCCAGCAGCTTAGATTGCCCCACGGAGCAGTACTTC

clone size: -
D gene: -
V gene: TRBV27
J gene: TRBJ2-5
CDR3 protein: CASSFEGAQQTQYF
CDR3 DNA: TGTGCCAGCAGTTTTGAAGGGGCGCAGCAGACCCAGTACTTC

clone size: -
D gene: TRBD1
V gene: TRBV6-2/TRBV6-3
J gene: TRBJ2-7
CDR3 protein: CASSYSPGQGKSYEQYF
CDR3 DNA: TGTGCCAGCAGTTACTCGCCCGGACAGGGTAAAAGTTACGAGCAGTACTTC

clone size: -
D gene: -
V gene: TRBV7-9
J gene: TRBJ1-1
CDR3 protein: CASSLRGEDTEAFF
CDR3 DNA: TGTGCCAGCAGCTTAAGGGGGGAGGACACTGAAGCTTTCTTT

clone size: -
D gene: TRBD2
V gene: TRBV9
J gene: TRBJ2-1
CDR3 protein: CASSLEGRGGGQFF
CDR3 DNA: TGTGCCAGCAGCTTAGAGGGTAGGGGCGGGGGGCAGTTCTTC

clone size: few
D gene: -
V gene: TRBV28
J gene: TRBJ2-1
CDR3 protein: CASSAAEGQFF
CDR3 DNA: TGTGCCAGCAGTGCGGCGGAAGGGCAGTTCTTC

clone size: -
D gene: -
V gene: TRBV6-6
J gene: TRBJ2-7
CDR3 protein: CASTLAREGHEQYF
CDR3 DNA: TGTGCCAGCACCCTCGCCAGGGAAGGCCACGAGCAGTACTTC

clone size: few
D gene: -
V gene: TRBV7-9
J gene: TRBJ1-1
CDR3 protein: CASEDGDAEAFF
CDR3 DNA: TGTGCCAGCGAGGATGGGGACGCTGAAGCTTTCTTT

clone size: few
D gene: TRBD2
V gene: TRBV9
J gene: TRBJ2-7
CDR3 protein: CASSVRGGNYEQYF
CDR3 DNA: TGTGCCAGCAGCGTACGGGGGGGAAATTACGAGCAGTACTTC

clone size: -
D gene: -
V gene: TRBV25-1
J gene: TRBJ2-5
CDR3 protein: CASSLRAGKTETQYF
CDR3 DNA: TGTGCCAGCAGTTTAAGGGCAGGGAAGACGGAGACCCAGTACTTC

clone size: few
D gene: -
V gene: TRBV6-2/TRBV6-3
J gene: TRBJ1-1
CDR3 protein: CASSQPPREAFF
CDR3 DNA: TGTGCCAGCAGTCAACCCCCTCGGGAAGCTTTCTTT

clone size: -
D gene: TRBD2
V gene: TRBV20-1
J gene: TRBJ2-3
CDR3 protein: CSATTGLAGMTDTQYF
CDR3 DNA: TGCAGTGCTACTACGGGACTAGCGGGGATGACAGATACGCAGTATTTT

clone size: -
D gene: TRBD1
V gene: TRBV27
J gene: TRBJ2-7
CDR3 protein: CASSRTGQGVYEQYF
CDR3 DNA: TGTGCCAGCAGTCGGACCGGACAGGGAGTTTACGAGCAGTACTTC

clone size: -
D gene: TRBD2
V gene: TRBV20-1
J gene: TRBJ2-7
CDR3 protein: CSARDPTSGRYEQYF
CDR3 DNA: TGCAGTGCTAGAGATCCGACTAGCGGGAGATACGAGCAGTACTTC

clone size: -
D gene: -
V gene: TRBV5-1
J gene: TRBJ2-3
CDR3 protein: CASSLGQPRTDTQYF
CDR3 DNA: TGCGCCAGCAGCTTGGGGCAGCCTAGGACAGATACGCAGTATTTT

clone size: -
D gene: TRBD2
V gene: TRBV11-1
J gene: TRBJ2-1
CDR3 protein: CASSLVGSGGNEQFF
CDR3 DNA: TGTGCCAGCAGCTTAGTGGGGAGCGGGGGCAATGAGCAGTTCTTC

clone size: -
D gene: TRBD2
V gene: TRBV20-1
J gene: TRBJ2-7
CDR3 protein: CSARQRGHTYEQYF
CDR3 DNA: TGCAGTGCTCGCCAGCGGGGCCATACCTACGAGCAGTACTTC

clone size: few
D gene: -
V gene: TRBV20-1
J gene: TRBJ2-7
CDR3 protein: CSARGLGSYEQYF
CDR3 DNA: TGCAGTGCTAGGGGGCTGGGGTCCTACGAGCAGTACTTC

clone size: -
D gene: TRBD2
V gene: TRBV27
J gene: TRBJ2-1
CDR3 protein: CASSFLTNPSGTSYNEQFF
CDR3 DNA: TGTGCCAGCAGTTTCCTAACAAATCCTAGCGGGACTTCCTACAATGAGCAGTTCTTC

clone size: -
D gene: -
V gene: TRBV20-1
J gene: TRBJ1-5
CDR3 protein: CSASSQGVQPQHF
CDR3 DNA: TGCAGTGCTAGTTCCCAGGGAGTACAGCCCCAGCATTTT

clone size: -
D gene: -
V gene: TRBV7-2
J gene: TRBJ1-2
CDR3 protein: CASSLAAGHRSVYTF
CDR3 DNA: TGTGCCAGCAGCTTAGCGGCGGGACACCGAAGTGTCTACACCTTC

clone size: -
D gene: -
V gene: TRBV20-1
J gene: TRBJ1-2
CDR3 protein: CSARDLDPRYGYTF
CDR3 DNA: TGCAGTGCTAGAGATCTCGACCCCCGCTACGGCTACACCTTC

clone size: many
D gene: TRBD1
V gene: TRBV10-3
J gene: TRBJ2-3
CDR3 protein: CAIKQDRGEDTQYF
CDR3 DNA: TGTGCCATCAAACAGGACAGGGGCGAGGATACGCAGTATTTT

clone size: -
D gene: TRBD2
V gene: TRBV27
J gene: TRBJ2-5
CDR3 protein: CASSSRRLAGGGETQYF
CDR3 DNA: TGTGCCAGCAGTTCTAGAAGACTAGCGGGGGGTGGAGAGACCCAGTACTTC

clone size: few
D gene: -
V gene: TRBV5-1
J gene: TRBJ2-7
CDR3 protein: CASSSLKGDLYEQYF
CDR3 DNA: TGCGCCAGCAGCTCTTTAAAGGGTGACCTCTACGAGCAGTACTTC

clone size: -
D gene: -
V gene: TRBV2
J gene: TRBJ2-5
CDR3 protein: CASRNLDSLQETQYF
CDR3 DNA: TGTGCCAGCAGAAACCTCGACAGTCTCCAAGAGACCCAGTACTTC

clone size: -
D gene: TRBD2
V gene: TRBV5-6
J gene: TRBJ2-7
CDR3 protein: CASSWDGTSGVPYEQYF
CDR3 DNA: TGTGCCAGCAGCTGGGACGGGACTAGCGGGGTCCCCTACGAGCAGTACTTC

clone size: -
D gene: TRBD2
V gene: TRBV20-1
J gene: TRBJ2-7
CDR3 protein: CSAPGMTGGPYISYEQYF
CDR3 DNA: TGCAGTGCCCCGGGGATGACGGGGGGGCCATACATCAGCTACGAGCAGTACTTC

clone size: -
D gene: TRBD1
V gene: TRBV5-1
J gene: TRBJ1-6
CDR3 protein: CASSLGSTTGGNSPLHF
CDR3 DNA: TGCGCCAGCAGCTTGGGAAGTACGACAGGGGGGAATTCACCCCTCCACTTT

clone size: -
D gene: -
V gene: TRBV2
J gene: TRBJ1-2
CDR3 protein: CASSLDGNLGYGYTF
CDR3 DNA: TGTGCCAGCAGCCTTGACGGCAACTTGGGCTATGGCTACACCTTC

clone size: few
D gene: TRBD1
V gene: TRBV12-3/TRBV12-4
J gene: TRBJ2-1
CDR3 protein: CASSPSAGQAREQFF
CDR3 DNA: TGTGCCAGCAGCCCCAGTGCCGGACAGGCTCGCGAGCAGTTCTTC

clone size: few
D gene: TRBD2
V gene: TRBV7-3
J gene: TRBJ2-5
CDR3 protein: CASSLKGLAGAKETQYF
CDR3 DNA: TGTGCCAGCAGCTTAAAAGGGCTAGCGGGGGCAAAAGAGACCCAGTACTTC

clone size: -
D gene: TRBD2
V gene: TRBV20-1
J gene: TRBJ2-3
CDR3 protein: CSASSAGGANTQYF
CDR3 DNA: TGCAGTGCTAGCTCCGCGGGGGGCGCAAATACGCAGTATTTT

clone size: -
D gene: -
V gene: TRBV3-1
J gene: TRBJ2-2
CDR3 protein: CASSLRGANTGEPFF
CDR3 DNA: TGTGCCAGCAGCCTGAGGGGCGCGAACACCGGGGAGCCGTTTTTT

clone size: once
D gene: -
V gene: TRBV21-1
J gene: TRBJ2-1
CDR3 protein: CARRQTTYNEQFF
CDR3 DNA: TGTGCCAGAAGACAGACTACCTACAATGAGCAGTTCTTC

clone size: -
D gene: -
V gene: TRBV29-1
J gene: TRBJ1-2
CDR3 protein: CSVERQGRYGYTF
CDR3 DNA: TGCAGCGTTGAGCGTCAGGGGCGTTATGGCTACACCTTC

clone size: many
D gene: -
V gene: TRBV3-1
J gene: TRBJ2-1
CDR3 protein: CASSRGVSYNEQFF
CDR3 DNA: TGTGCCAGCAGCCGGGGGGTCTCCTACAATGAGCAGTTCTTC

clone size: -
D gene: -
V gene: TRBV12-3/TRBV12-4
J gene: TRBJ1-1
CDR3 protein: CASRSGPASTEAFF
CDR3 DNA: TGTGCCAGCAGATCTGGACCGGCGTCCACTGAAGCTTTCTTT

clone size: -
D gene: TRBD2
V gene: TRBV6-5
J gene: TRBJ2-5
CDR3 protein: CASSYRLAGGQETQYF
CDR3 DNA: TGTGCCAGCAGTTATAGACTAGCGGGCGGCCAAGAGACCCAGTACTTC

clone size: few
D gene: TRBD1
V gene: TRBV27
J gene: TRBJ1-2
CDR3 protein: CASSLLSQGSWPRGYTF
CDR3 DNA: TGTGCCAGCAGTTTATTATCACAGGGGTCCTGGCCTAGGGGCTACACCTTC

clone size: -
D gene: -
V gene: TRBV30
J gene: TRBJ2-5
CDR3 protein: CAWTRTPSSETQYF
CDR3 DNA: TGTGCCTGGACTCGAACCCCGAGTTCGGAGACCCAGTACTTC

clone size: -
D gene: -
V gene: TRBV3-1
J gene: TRBJ2-3
CDR3 protein: CASSQVYISGRTYTQYF
CDR3 DNA: TGTGCCAGCAGCCAAGTTTACATTTCGGGGCGCACATATACGCAGTATTTT

clone size: -
D gene: -
V gene: TRBV3-1
J gene: TRBJ2-4
CDR3 protein: CASSQPDREQYF
CDR3 DNA: TGTGCCAGCAGCCAACCAGATAGAGAGCAGTACTTC